This entry features one T cell receptor (beta chain) sequence. Its antigen is not yet known. No clone much larger than this one lies a single base away; base qualities are absent. To sequence the TCRbeta CDR3 region, genomic DNA was isolated from the sorted cells. The immunoSEQ Assay was used to sequence the TCRbeta CDR3 regions. This is the immuneACCESS table as TCRdb keeps it, with only in-frame sequences that have V and J called. A part of the clones is gone; compared with another copy, unresolved V genes explain less than half, and the rest is unexplained. The sample contains 100,000 or so clones, about 89% of them found a single time. Around 0.16% of the sample is in the top ten clones. Patients with a history of autoimmune disease or receiving systemic immunosuppression were excluded from the trial. Peripheral blood for TCR sequencing was collected from all dose cohorts at baseline, on cycle 4 day 1, and on cycle 7 day 1. Samples came from an open-label, multicenter, first-in-human phase I dose-escalation trial of ivuxolimab. Adults with locally advanced or metastatic melanoma, renal cell carcinoma, hepatocellular carcinoma or head and neck squamous cell carcinoma were enrolled in the trial. Before TCR sequencing, CD4+ and CD8+ T cells were separately sorted from peripheral blood.

This specimen belongs to a study of OX40 agonist ivuxolimab in advanced cancers. Describing the broader study: Ivuxolimab was an agonistic, fully human IgG2 monoclonal antibody directed against OX40 (CD134), a costimulatory receptor. Intravenous ivuxolimab was administered to patients every 2 weeks at six dose levels: 0.01, 0.1, 0.3, 1.5, 3 and 10 mg/kg. Of the 50 to 55 patients in dose escalation, about 20 had hepatocellular carcinoma, some 15 had melanoma, 9 had renal cell carcinoma and 9 had head and neck cancer. The dose-escalation cohort was 82.7% male with a mean age of about 58 years, ranging from roughly 20 to 80. Prior anti-PD-1, anti-PD-L1 or anti-CTLA-4 therapy was permitted, and 30% to 50% of dose-escalation patients had received checkpoint inhibitors. Three dose-escalation patients achieved partial responses, one with hepatocellular carcinoma and two with cutaneous melanoma. Peripheral TCRbeta sequencing was intended to test whether TCR sequence diversity was altered and clonal T-cell expansion was caused by ivuxolimab. The monotherapy dose-escalation portion (N ≈ 50 patients) of the phase I ivuxolimab trial is reported in the paper. Overall results and qualifications from the work: After ivuxolimab, more expanded clones were found on average in CD8+ T cells than in CD4+ T cells. At doses from 0.1 to 3.0 mg/kg, clonal expansion was seen in both CD4+ and CD8+ blood T cells between baseline and week 6. Partial responders in the 0.1-3.0 mg/kg groups had among the lowest normalized peripheral clonal expansion, especially among CD8+ T cells. Antigen specificity was not determined for the clonally expanded peripheral T cells. Low levels of normalized T-cell clonal expansion were also seen in some nonresponding patients.

According to the germline V gene (reference sequence), CDR1 reads LNHDA and CDR2 reads SQIVND. The V end loses 3 bases and the J end loses 2 bases, and a stretch of 17 bases separates them. The CDR3 starts with the cysteine, ends with the phenylalanine, and has 17 residues. Of the read, only the CDR3 DNA is kept; its 51 bases are in frame from base 1. The sequence derives from an adult with an advanced solid tumor such as melanoma, head and neck, liver or kidney cancer. The sample here was CD4+ or CD8+ T cells sorted from blood, taken in a trial of the OX40 agonist ivuxolimab. The chain was built from TRBV19 and TRBJ2-4; the D gene is possibly TRBD1 or TRBD2, with 5 bases matching each. The sequenced DNA is TGTGCCAGTAGTATCCCGGGACCCCTGTTAACCAAAAACATTCAGTACTTC. This gives the protein CASSIPGPLLTKNIQYF.